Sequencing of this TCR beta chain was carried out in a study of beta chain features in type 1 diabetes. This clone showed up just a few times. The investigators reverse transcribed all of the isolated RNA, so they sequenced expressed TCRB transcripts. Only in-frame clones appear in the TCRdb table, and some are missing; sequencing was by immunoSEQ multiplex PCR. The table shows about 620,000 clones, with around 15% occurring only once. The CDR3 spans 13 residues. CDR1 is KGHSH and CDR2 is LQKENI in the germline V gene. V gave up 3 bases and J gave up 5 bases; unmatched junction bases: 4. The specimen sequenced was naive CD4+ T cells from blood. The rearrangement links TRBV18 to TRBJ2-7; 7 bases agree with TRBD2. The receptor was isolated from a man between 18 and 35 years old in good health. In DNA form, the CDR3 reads TGTGCCAGCTCACCTGGCGGGAGAAACGAGCAGTACTTC. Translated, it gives CASSPGGRNEQYF.